This entry concerns a single TCR beta chain. Sequencing was performed with immunoSEQ multiplex PCR; in TCRdb, only in-frame clones are kept and a portion is missing. The table shows around 250,000 clones, with about 84% occurring only once. The entry originates in a study of blood T cell repertoires in COVID-19. The wider study: Spain, Italy and the United States supplied samples that represented acute and convalescent COVID-19.

The source of this sequence is a man aged 80 or over with acute or convalescent COVID-19. Sequenced: peripheral blood.

CDR3 in DNA: TGTGCCAGCAGCACATACAGGGGGCGCCAAGAGACCCAGTACTTC. Translated: CASSTYRGRQETQYF. The genes are TRBV7-2 and TRBJ2-5, with 9 bases aligning to TRBD1. The CDR3 totals 15 residues. Germline-derived CDR1 and CDR2 are SGHTA and FQGNSA. V lost 5 bases, J lost 1 base, and 5 bases stayed unmatched.